This T cell receptor beta chain was documented in a study of OX40 agonist ivuxolimab in advanced cancers. Using immunoSEQ multiplex PCR, the repertoire was profiled, and TCRdb retains in-frame clones only, with some absent. The repertoire holds about 7,800 clones, with just under 75% as singletons. From germline, CDR1 is SGHDT and CDR2 YYEEEE. V lost 1 base, J lost 0 bases, and 7 bases lay in between. The CDR3 is 15 residues long. The chain carries TRBV5-6 and TRBJ2-2; D might be TRBD1 or TRBD2, each matching 6 bases. This material consisted of CD4+ or CD8+ T cells sorted from blood, taken in a trial of the OX40 agonist ivuxolimab. The receptor was isolated from an adult with an advanced solid tumor such as melanoma, head and neck, liver or kidney cancer. The DNA for the CDR3 is TGTGCCAGCAGCTTGCGGGGGCCGAACACCGGGGAGCTGTTTTTT. This gives the protein CASSLRGPNTGELFF.